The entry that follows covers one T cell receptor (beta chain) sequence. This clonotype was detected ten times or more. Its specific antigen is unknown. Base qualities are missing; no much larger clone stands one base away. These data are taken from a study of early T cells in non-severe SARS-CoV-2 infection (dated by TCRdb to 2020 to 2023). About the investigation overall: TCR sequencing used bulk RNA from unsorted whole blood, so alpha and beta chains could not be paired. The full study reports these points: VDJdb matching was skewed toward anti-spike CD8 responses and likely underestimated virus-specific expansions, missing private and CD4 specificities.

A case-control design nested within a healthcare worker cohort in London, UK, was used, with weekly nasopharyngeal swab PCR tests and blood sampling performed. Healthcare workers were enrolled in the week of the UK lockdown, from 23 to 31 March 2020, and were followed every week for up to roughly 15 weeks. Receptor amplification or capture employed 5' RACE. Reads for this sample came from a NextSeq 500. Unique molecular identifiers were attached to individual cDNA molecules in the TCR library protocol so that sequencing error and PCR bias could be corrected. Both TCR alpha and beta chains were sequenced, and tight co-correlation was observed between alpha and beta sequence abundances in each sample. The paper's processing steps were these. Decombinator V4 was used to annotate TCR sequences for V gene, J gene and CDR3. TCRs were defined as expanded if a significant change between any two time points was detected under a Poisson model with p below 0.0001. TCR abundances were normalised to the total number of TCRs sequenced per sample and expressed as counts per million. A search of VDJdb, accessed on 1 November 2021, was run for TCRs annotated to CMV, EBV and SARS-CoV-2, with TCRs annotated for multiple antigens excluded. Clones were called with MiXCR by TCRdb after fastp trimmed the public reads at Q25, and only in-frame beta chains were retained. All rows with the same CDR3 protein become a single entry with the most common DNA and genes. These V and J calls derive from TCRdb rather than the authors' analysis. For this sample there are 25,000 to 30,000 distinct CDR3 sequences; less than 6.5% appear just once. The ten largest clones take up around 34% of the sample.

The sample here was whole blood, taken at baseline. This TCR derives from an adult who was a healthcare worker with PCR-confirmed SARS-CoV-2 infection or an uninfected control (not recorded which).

The CDR3 region: CASSLRRGSSGETQYF. The nucleotide sequence is given as TGTGCCAGCAGTTTGAGGCGGGGAAGTAGTGGGGAGACCCAGTACTTC. The receptor chain draws on TRBV27 and TRBJ2-5; tentative D gene TRBD2, with 6 bases matching. Between the V and J ends, shortened by 3 bases and 5 bases respectively, the junction contains 19 bases. CDR1 and CDR2 were assigned from the germline V gene (reference sequence) as MNHEY and SMNVEV. CDR3 length: 16 amino acids, cysteine to phenylalanine. The CDR3 DNA has 48 bases and is translated from base 1.